The sequence of this T cell receptor (beta chain) was determined in a study of cytomegalovirus exposure and HLA in healthy donors. All the people who gave samples were healthy bone marrow donors. Trimming stripped 1 base from V and 7 bases from J, with 14 bases between. Germline V gene data show CDR1 as KGHSH and CDR2 as LQKENI. This CDR3 contains 15 residues. Primers: 60 Vbeta forward and 13 Jbeta reverse. Per the authors' pipeline: Counted up in a later analysis, unique TCR beta chains came to some 80 million, with some 11 million shared. The data were produced by immunoSEQ multiplex PCR, yet TCRdb's version contains in-frame clones alone and is incomplete. V, J and clone size reflect that table, while D and trimming were determined from the DNA. This sample has some 120,000 clones, with 7% to 9.5% found just once.

Sequencing input: PBMCs. The chain couples TRBV18 to TRBJ1-5, with D possibly TRBD1 on 5 matching bases. The TCR comes from a woman in her thirties or forties in good health and CMV-seropositive. This CDR3 reads CASSPQTSPGQPQHF. The DNA for the CDR3 is TGTGCCAGCTCACCACAAACATCCCCAGGGCAGCCCCAGCATTTT.